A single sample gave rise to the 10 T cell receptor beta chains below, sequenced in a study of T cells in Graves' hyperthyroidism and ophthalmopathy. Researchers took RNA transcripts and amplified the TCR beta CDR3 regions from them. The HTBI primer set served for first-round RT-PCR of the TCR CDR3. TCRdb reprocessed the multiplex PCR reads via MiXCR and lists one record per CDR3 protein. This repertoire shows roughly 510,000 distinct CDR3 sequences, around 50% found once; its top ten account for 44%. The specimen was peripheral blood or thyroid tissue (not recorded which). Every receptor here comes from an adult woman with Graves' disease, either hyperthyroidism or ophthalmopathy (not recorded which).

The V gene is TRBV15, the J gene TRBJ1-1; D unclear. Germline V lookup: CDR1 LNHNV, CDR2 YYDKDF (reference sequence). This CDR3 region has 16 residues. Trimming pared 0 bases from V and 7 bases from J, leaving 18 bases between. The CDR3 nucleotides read TGTGCCACCAGCAGAGAAGGCAGCGGGTTTGGGAATGAAGCTTTCTTT. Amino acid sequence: CATSREGSGFGNEAFF.

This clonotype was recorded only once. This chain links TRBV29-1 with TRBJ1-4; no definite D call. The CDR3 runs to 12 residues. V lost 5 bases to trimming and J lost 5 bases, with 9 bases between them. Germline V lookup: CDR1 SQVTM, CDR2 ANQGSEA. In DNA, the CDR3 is TGCAGCGTTCGAGCCGGAAATGAAAAACTGTTTTTT. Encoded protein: CSVRAGNEKLFF.

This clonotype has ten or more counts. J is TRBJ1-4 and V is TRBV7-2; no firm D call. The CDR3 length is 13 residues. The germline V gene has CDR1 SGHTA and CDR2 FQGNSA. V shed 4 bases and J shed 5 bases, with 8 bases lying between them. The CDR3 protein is CASSSKWNEKLFF. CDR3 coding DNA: TGTGCCAGCAGCTCAAAGTGGAATGAAAAACTGTTTTTT. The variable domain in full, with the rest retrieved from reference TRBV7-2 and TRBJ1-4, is GAGVSQSPSNKVTEKGKDVELRCDPISGHTALYWYRQSLGQGLEFLIYFQGNSAPDKSGLPSDRFSAERTGGSVSTLTIQRTQQEDSAVYLCASSSKWNEKLFFGSGTQLSVL.

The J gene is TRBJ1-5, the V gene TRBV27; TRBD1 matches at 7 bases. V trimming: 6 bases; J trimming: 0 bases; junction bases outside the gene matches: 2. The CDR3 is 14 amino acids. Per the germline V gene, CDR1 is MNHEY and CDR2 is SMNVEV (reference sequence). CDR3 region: CASRYRGSNQPQHF. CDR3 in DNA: TGTGCCAGCAGGTACAGGGGTAGCAATCAGCCCCAGCATTTT.

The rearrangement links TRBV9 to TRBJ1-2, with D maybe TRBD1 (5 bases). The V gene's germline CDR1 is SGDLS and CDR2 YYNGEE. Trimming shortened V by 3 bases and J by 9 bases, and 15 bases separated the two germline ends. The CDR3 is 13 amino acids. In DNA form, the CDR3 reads TGTGCCAGCAGCGCCCACTCAGGGTTTCGCTACACCTTC. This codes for CASSAHSGFRYTF.

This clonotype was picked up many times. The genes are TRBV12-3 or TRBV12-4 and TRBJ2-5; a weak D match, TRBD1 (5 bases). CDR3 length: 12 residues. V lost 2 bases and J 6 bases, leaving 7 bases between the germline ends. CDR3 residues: CASSLRGQTQYF. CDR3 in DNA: TGTGCCAGCAGTTTAAGGGGTCAGACCCAGTACTTC.

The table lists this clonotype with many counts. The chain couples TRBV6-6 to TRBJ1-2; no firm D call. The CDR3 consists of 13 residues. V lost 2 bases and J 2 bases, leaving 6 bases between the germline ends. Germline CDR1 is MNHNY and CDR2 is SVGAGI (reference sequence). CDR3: CASSYGENYGYTF. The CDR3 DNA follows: TGTGCCAGCAGTTACGGAGAGAACTATGGCTACACCTTC.

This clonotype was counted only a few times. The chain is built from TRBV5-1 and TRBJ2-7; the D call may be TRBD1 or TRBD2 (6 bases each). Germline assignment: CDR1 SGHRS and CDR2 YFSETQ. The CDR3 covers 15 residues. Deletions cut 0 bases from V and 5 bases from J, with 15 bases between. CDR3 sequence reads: CASSLEGGLTHEQYF. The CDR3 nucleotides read TGCGCCAGCAGCTTGGAAGGGGGACTCACCCACGAGCAGTACTTC.

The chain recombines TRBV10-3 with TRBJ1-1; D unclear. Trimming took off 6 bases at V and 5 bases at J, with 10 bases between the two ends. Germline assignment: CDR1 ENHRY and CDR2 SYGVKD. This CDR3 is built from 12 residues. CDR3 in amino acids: CAISRGPTEAFF. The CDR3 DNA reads TGTGCCATCAGCAGAGGACCGACTGAAGCTTTCTTT.

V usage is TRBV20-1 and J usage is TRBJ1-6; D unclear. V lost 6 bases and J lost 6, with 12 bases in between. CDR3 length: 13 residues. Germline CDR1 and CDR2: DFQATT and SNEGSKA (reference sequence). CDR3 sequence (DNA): TGCAGTGCCCAGGTGAACTCTAATTCACCCCTCCACTTT. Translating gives CSAQVNSNSPLHF.